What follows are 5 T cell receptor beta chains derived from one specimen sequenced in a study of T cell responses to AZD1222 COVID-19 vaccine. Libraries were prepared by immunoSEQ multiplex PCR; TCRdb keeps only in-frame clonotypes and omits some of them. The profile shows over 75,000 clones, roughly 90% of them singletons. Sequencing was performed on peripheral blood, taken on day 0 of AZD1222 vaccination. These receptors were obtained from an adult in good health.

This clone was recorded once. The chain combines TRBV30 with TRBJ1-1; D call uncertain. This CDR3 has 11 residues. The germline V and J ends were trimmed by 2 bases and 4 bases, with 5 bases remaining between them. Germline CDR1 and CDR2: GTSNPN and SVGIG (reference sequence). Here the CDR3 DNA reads TGTGCCTGGAGTAAGATCACTGAAGCTTTCTTT. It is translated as CAWSKITEAFF. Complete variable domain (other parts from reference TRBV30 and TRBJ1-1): SQTIHQWPATLVQPVGSPLSLECTVEGTSNPNLYWYRQAAGRGLQLLFYSVGIGQISSEVPQNLSASRPQDRQFILSSKKLLLSDSGFYLCAWSKITEAFFGQGTRLTVV.

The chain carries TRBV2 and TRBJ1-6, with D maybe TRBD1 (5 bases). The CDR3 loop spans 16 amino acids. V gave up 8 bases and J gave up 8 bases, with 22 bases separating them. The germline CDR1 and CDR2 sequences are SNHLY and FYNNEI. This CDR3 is CASGGLGTTGDSPLHF. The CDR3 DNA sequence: TGTGCCAGCGGTGGCCTGGGGACCACGGGGGATTCACCCCTCCACTTT.

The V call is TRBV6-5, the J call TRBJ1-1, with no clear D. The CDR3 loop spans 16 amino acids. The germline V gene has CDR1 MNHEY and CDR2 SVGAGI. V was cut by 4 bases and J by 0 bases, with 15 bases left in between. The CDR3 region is CASSSAPGRMNTEAFF. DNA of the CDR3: TGTGCCAGCAGTTCCGCCCCGGGCCGCATGAACACTGAAGCTTTCTTT.

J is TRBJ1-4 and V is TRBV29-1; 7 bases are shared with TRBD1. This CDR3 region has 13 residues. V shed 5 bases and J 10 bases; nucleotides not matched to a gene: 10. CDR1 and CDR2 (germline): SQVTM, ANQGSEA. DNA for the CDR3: TGCAGCGTTTCTGGGACAGAGCCGCGAAAACTGTTTTTT. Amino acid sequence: CSVSGTEPRKLFF.

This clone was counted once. In nucleotides, the CDR3 is TGCGCCAGCAGCTTGGATCTATATTCTGGAAACACCATATATTTT. Translated: CASSLDLYSGNTIYF. The chain couples TRBV5-1 to TRBJ1-3; D gene ambiguous. V gave up 0 bases and J gave up 1 base, with 8 bases separating them. The CDR3 sequence is 15 residues long. Germline CDR1 is SGHRS and CDR2 is YFSETQ.